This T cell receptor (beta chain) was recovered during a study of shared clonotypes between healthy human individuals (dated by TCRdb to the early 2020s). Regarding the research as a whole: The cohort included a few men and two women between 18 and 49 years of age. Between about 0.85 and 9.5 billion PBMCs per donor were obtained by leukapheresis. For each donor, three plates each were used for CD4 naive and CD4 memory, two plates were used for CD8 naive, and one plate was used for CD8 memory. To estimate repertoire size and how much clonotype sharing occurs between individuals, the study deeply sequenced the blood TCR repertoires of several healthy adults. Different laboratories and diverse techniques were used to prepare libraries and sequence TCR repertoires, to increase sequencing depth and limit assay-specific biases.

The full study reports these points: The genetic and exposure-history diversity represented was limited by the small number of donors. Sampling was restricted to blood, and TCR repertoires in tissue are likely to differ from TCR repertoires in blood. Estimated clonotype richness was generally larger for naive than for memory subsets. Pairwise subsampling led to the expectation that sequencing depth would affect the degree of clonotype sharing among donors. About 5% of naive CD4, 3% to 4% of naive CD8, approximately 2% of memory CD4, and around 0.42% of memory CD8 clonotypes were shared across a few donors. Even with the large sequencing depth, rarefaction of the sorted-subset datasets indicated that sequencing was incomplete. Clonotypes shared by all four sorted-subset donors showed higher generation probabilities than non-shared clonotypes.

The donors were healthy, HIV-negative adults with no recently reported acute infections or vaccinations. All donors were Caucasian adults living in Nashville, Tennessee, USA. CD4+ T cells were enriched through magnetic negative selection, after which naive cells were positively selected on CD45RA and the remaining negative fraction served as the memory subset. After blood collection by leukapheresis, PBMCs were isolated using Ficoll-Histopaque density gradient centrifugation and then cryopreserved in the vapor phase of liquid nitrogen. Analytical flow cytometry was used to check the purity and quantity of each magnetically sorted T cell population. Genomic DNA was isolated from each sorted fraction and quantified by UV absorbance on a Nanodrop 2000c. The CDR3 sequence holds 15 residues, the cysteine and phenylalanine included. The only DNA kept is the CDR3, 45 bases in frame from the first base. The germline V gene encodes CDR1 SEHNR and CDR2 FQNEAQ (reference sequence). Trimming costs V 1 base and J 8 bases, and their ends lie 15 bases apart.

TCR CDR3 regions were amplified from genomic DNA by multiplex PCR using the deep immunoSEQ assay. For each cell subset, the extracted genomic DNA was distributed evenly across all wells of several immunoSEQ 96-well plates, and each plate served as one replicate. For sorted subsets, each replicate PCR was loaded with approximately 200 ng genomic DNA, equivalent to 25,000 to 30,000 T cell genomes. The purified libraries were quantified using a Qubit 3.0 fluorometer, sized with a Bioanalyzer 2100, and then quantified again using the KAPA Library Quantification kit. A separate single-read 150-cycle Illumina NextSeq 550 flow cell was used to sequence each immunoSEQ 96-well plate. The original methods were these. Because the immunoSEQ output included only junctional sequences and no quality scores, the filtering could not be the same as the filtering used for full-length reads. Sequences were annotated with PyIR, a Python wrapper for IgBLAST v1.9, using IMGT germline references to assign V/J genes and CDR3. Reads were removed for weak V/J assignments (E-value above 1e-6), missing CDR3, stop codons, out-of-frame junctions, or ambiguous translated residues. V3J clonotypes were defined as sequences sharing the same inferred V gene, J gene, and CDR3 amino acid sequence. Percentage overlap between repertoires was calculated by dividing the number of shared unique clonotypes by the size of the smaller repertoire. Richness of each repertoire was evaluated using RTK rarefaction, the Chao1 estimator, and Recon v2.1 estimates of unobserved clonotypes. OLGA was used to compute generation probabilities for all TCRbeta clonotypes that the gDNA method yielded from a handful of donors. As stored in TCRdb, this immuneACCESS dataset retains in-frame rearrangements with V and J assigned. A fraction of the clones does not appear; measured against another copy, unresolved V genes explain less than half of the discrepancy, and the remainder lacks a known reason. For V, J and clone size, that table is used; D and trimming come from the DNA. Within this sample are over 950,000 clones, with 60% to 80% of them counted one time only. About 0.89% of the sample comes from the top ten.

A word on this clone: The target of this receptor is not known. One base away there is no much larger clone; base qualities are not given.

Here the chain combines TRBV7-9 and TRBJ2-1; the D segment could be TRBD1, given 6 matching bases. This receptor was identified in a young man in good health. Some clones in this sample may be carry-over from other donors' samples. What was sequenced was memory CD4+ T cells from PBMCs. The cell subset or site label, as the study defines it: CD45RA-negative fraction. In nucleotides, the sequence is TGTGCCAGCAGCTTAGAAGGGGGTTTCGCCCATGAGCAGTTCTTC. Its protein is CASSLEGGFAHEQFF. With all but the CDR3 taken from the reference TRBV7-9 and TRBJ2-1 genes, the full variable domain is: DTGVSQNPRHKITKRGQNVTFRCDPISEHNRLYWYRQTLGQGPEFLTYFQNEAQLEKSRLLSDRFSAERPKGSFSTLEIQRTEQGDSAMYLCASSLEGGFAHEQFFGPGTRLTVL.